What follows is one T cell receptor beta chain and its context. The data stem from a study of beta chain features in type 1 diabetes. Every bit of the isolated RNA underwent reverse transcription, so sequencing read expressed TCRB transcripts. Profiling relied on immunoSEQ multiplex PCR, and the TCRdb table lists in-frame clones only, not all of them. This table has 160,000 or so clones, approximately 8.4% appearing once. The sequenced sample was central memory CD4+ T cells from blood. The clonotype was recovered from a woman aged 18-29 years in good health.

CDR3 sequence: CACLPTSGNLDTQYF. CDR3 coding DNA: TGTGCCTGCCTCCCTACTAGCGGTAATTTGGATACGCAGTATTTT. This chain joins TRBV30 and TRBJ2-3; 8 nucleotides line up with TRBD2. CDR3 length: 15 residues. Germline V gene sequence: CDR1 GTSNPN, CDR2 SVGIG (reference sequence). Trimming took 6 bases from V and 6 from J; bases not matched to a gene: 14.